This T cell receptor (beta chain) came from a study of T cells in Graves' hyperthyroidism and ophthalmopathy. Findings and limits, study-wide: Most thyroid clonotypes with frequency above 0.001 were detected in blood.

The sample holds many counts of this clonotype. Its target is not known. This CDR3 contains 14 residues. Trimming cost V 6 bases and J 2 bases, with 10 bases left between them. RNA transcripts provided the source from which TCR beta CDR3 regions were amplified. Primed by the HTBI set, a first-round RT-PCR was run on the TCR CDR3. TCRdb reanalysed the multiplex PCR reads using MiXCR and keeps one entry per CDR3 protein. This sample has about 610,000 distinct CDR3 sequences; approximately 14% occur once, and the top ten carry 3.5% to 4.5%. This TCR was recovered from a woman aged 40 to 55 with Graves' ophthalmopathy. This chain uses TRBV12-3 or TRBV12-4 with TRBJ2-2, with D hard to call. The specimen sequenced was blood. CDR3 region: CASRGSSNTGELFF. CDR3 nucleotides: TGTGCCAGCAGGGGGTCCTCCAACACCGGGGAGCTGTTTTTT.